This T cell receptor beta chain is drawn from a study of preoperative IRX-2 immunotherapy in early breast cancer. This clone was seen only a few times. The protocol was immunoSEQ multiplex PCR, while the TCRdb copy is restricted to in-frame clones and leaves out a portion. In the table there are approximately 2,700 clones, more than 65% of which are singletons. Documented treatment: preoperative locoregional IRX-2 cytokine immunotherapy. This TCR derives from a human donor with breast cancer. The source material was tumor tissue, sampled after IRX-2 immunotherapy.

The DNA for the CDR3 is TGCGCCAGCAGTCAAAGCCCCCTAGTTATACAGGGTTTTGTTTATGGCTACACCTTC. It codes for CASSQSPLVIQGFVYGYTF. The rearrangement uses TRBV23-1 and TRBJ1-2; tentative D call: TRBD1 (6 bases). TRBV23-1 carries the ORF label, with uncertain function. Trimming removed 2 bases at V and 5 bases at J, with 27 bases between. The CDR3 extends over 19 amino acids.